These 22 T cell receptor beta chains originate from one sample sequenced in a study of blood T cell repertoires in COVID-19. Method: immunoSEQ multiplex PCR; TCRdb's copy keeps in-frame clones and lacks some. This sample yields 250,000 to 300,000 clones, of which roughly 88% are seen a single time; about a tenth belongs to the top ten. The specimen was peripheral blood. The source is a woman in her 70s with COVID-19, enrolled during active disease.

The rearrangement links TRBV11-2 to TRBJ2-3, with D possibly being TRBD1 (8 bases). Germline-derived CDR1 and CDR2 are SGHAT and FQNNGV. CDR3 length: 14 amino acids. Trimming removed 5 bases from V and 4 bases from J, with 13 bases in between. CDR3 in DNA: TGTGCCAGCAGCCCTACAGGGGGGGCAGATACGCAGTATTTT. Its protein product is CASSPTGGADTQYF.

The rearrangement links TRBV7-9 to TRBJ2-6; D might be TRBD2 (5 bases). The germline V gene has CDR1 SEHNR and CDR2 FQNEAQ (reference sequence). The V end lost 2 bases, the J end lost 2 bases, and 10 bases lay between the germline ends. The CDR3 runs 16 residues. The CDR3 spells CASSLRPGTGANVLTF. Here the CDR3 DNA reads TGTGCCAGCAGCTTACGACCGGGAACTGGGGCCAACGTCCTGACTTTC.

Worth noting for this clone: At one boundary the junction diverges from the germline segment, which might be a read error. This chain links TRBV2 with TRBJ1-2, with D maybe TRBD1 (6 bases). Germline V CDR1 and CDR2: SNHLY, FYNNEI. CDR3 length: 13 amino acids. The CDR3 DNA sequence: TGTGCCACCAGTCGCGGGGGCTTAGGAGGCTACACCTTC. This sequence encodes CATSRGGLGGYTF.

The table lists this clone with a few counts. This chain uses TRBV10-3 with TRBJ1-1; 9 bases are a match to TRBD1. Trimming at V came to 7 bases and at J to 0 bases, leaving 9 bases not matched to a gene. The CDR3 is made up of 16 amino acids. The germline CDR1 and CDR2 sequences are ENHRY and SYGVKD. The chain's CDR3 is CAIKITGGVMNTEAFF. The CDR3 bases are TGTGCCATCAAAATTACAGGGGGCGTAATGAACACTGAAGCTTTCTTT.

The chain is built from TRBV7-6 and TRBJ2-5; D is possibly TRBD2 (5 bases). The V gene's germline CDR1 is SGHVS and CDR2 FNYEAQ. The CDR3 loop spans 13 amino acids. V lost 1 base and J 5 bases, leaving 8 bases between the germline ends. CDR3 sequence (DNA): TGTGCCAGCAGCTTAGTGACTACGGAGACCCAGTACTTC. Encoded protein: CASSLVTTETQYF.

The rearrangement links TRBV4-1 to TRBJ2-3, with D possibly being TRBD1 (6 bases). Germline values: CDR1 MGHRA, CDR2 YSYEKL. The CDR3 loop spans 14 amino acids. V gave up 4 bases and J gave up 1 base, with 9 bases separating them. As DNA, the CDR3 is TGCGCCAGCAGCCCGGACAGCCGCACAGATACGCAGTATTTT. Its translation: CASSPDSRTDTQYF.

V is TRBV4-3 and J is TRBJ1-4; possibly TRBD1 for D (5 bases). Trimming left V 0 bases short and J 2 bases short, with 10 bases between. Germline loops: CDR1 LGHNA, CDR2 YSLEER. The CDR3 runs 16 residues. Here the CDR3 reads CASSQDWGVTNEKLFF. Here the CDR3 DNA reads TGCGCCAGCAGCCAAGATTGGGGGGTTACTAATGAAAAACTGTTTTTT.

V is TRBV3-1 (or the pseudogene TRBV3-2) and J is TRBJ2-7; the match to TRBD2 covers 10 bases. CDR3 length equals 13 residues. J lost 6 bases, V lost 1 base, and 0 bases had no gene match. In germline, CDR1 is LGHDT, CDR2 YNNKEL (reference sequence). This CDR3 reads CASSQGTSGEQYF. DNA of the CDR3: TGTGCCAGCAGCCAAGGGACTAGCGGCGAGCAGTACTTC.

The chain couples TRBV15 to TRBJ1-2; 7 bases match TRBD1. The CDR3 is 19 residues long. The germline CDR1 and CDR2 sequences are LNHNV and YYDKDF (reference sequence). Germline trimming cut 0 bases from V and 8 bases from J; bases unmatched to any gene: 21. This CDR3 is CATSRDGGQGVVLSAGYTF. CDR3 nucleotides: TGTGCCACCAGCAGAGATGGGGGGCAGGGGGTGGTCTTGTCGGCGGGCTACACCTTC.

The V and J genes are TRBV5-1 and TRBJ2-2; possibly TRBD1 for D (5 bases). The CDR3 length is 13 residues. V lost 0 bases, J lost 5 bases, and 5 bases lay in between. CDR1 and CDR2 (germline): SGHRS, YFSETQ. The chain's CDR3 is CASSLEGTGELFF. Written as DNA, the CDR3 is TGCGCCAGCAGCTTGGAGGGGACCGGGGAGCTGTTTTTT.

CDR3 in DNA: TGTGCCAGCTCACCAGGGCTCACTGAAGCTTTCTTT. It specifies CASSPGLTEAFF. V gene TRBV18 combines with J gene TRBJ1-1; D remains unclear. Trimming pared 2 bases from V and 4 bases from J, leaving 5 bases between. CDR1 KGHSH and CDR2 LQKENI come from the germline V gene. This CDR3 region has 12 residues.

The gene calls are TRBV2 and TRBJ1-2, with D tentatively TRBD1 (5 bases). Trimming left V 4 bases short and J 2 bases short, with 14 bases between. Germline-derived CDR1 and CDR2 are SNHLY and FYNNEI. This CDR3 spans 15 amino acids. The CDR3 protein is CASSVRQHFNYGYTF. The DNA of the CDR3 is TGTGCCAGCAGTGTCCGACAGCACTTCAACTATGGCTACACCTTC.

The V gene is TRBV30, the J gene TRBJ1-5; tentatively, D is TRBD1 (5 bases). CDR1 and CDR2 (germline): GTSNPN, SVGIG (reference sequence). The CDR3 sequence is 14 residues long. Trimming cost V 4 bases and J 2 bases, with 12 bases left between them. This CDR3 reads CAWTGGSGNQPQHF. The CDR3 nucleotides read TGTGCCTGGACTGGGGGGTCCGGCAATCAGCCCCAGCATTTT.

The chain has TRBV5-6 and TRBJ1-2, with TRBD1 as a possible D gene (6 bases). CDR1 and CDR2 from the germline V gene are SGHDT and YYEEEE. V was cut by 1 base and J by 6 bases, with 10 bases left in between. There are 13 residues in the CDR3. CDR3 nucleotide sequence: TGTGCCAGCAGCTTGACAGGGAAAGATGGCTACACCTTC. Translating gives CASSLTGKDGYTF.

The gene calls are TRBV28 and TRBJ2-1, with 13 bases aligning to TRBD2. With 6 bases clipped from V and 8 bases from J, the junction kept 13 bases outside the gene matches. Germline CDR1 is MDHEN and CDR2 is SYDVKM. CDR3 size: 17 residues. The CDR3 loop reads CASRDQRTSGRTYEQFF. DNA of the CDR3: TGTGCCAGCAGGGATCAGCGGACTAGCGGGAGAACATATGAGCAGTTCTTC.

The gene calls are TRBV15 and TRBJ2-7; 7 bases align to TRBD2. The CDR3 contains 14 residues. Trimming at V came to 2 bases and at J to 7 bases, leaving 8 bases not matched to a gene. The germline V gene has CDR1 LNHNV and CDR2 YYDKDF (reference sequence). The CDR3 DNA reads as TGTGCCACCAGCAGAAGGGACTACGGGAGGGAGCAGTACTTC. This translates into CATSRRDYGREQYF.

This clone was picked up one time. V gene TRBV9 combines with J gene TRBJ2-1; TRBD1 matches 7 bases. V trimming: 4 bases; J trimming: 5 bases; junction bases outside the gene matches: 6. The length of the CDR3 is 14 residues. The germline gives CDR1 SGDLS, CDR2 YYNGEE. The CDR3 nucleotides read TGTGCCAGCAGCCCACAGGGGCTGAACAATGAGCAGTTCTTC. This encodes CASSPQGLNNEQFF.

The chain joins TRBV7-3 to TRBJ1-1; TRBD1 matches 7 bases. Germline V gene sequence: CDR1 SGHTA, CDR2 FQGTGA. V lost 5 bases, J lost 4 bases, and 4 bases stayed unmatched. CDR3 length: 13 residues. CDR3 loop: CASSRDSFTEAFF. CDR3 bases: TGTGCCAGCAGCCGGGACAGCTTCACTGAAGCTTTCTTT.

This chain links TRBV29-1 with TRBJ2-1, with TRBD2 identical over 9 bases. CDR3 length: 16 amino acids. Trimming took 4 bases from V and 9 from J; bases not matched to a gene: 16. The V gene's germline CDR1 is SQVTM and CDR2 ANQGSEA. The CDR3 region has the DNA TGCAGCGTTGGCAGGGGTACTAGCGGGCTTGTGGGTGAGCAGTTCTTC. The encoded protein is CSVGRGTSGLVGEQFF.

This chain links TRBV19 with TRBJ1-1; weak D call: TRBD1 (6 bases). Germline CDR1 LNHDA, CDR2 SQIVND (reference sequence). This CDR3 spans 13 amino acids. V was clipped by 3 bases and J by 5 bases, with 10 bases between them. CDR3 protein: CASSISRGTEAFF. The CDR3 region has the DNA TGTGCCAGTAGTATCTCCAGGGGAACTGAAGCTTTCTTT. Drawing the rest from reference TRBV19 and TRBJ1-1, the complete variable domain is DGGITQSPKYLFRKEGQNVTLSCEQNLNHDAMYWYRQDPGQGLRLIYYSQIVNDFQKGDIAEGYSVSREKKESFPLTVTSAQKNPTAFYLCASSISRGTEAFFGQGTRLTVV.

The rearrangement joins TRBV18 to TRBJ2-2; 8 bases line up with TRBD1. CDR3 length: 17 amino acids. V trimming: 5 bases; J trimming: 0 bases; junction bases outside the gene matches: 8. CDR1 and CDR2 from the germline V gene are KGHSH and LQKENI. DNA for the CDR3: TGTGCCAGCTCATCAACAGGGGGAAATGCGAACACCGGGGAGCTGTTTTTT. This translates into CASSSTGGNANTGELFF.

This clone was found a few times. The V call is TRBV19, the J call TRBJ1-4; 7 bases map to TRBD1. This CDR3 is built from 15 residues. Trimming took 4 bases from V and 10 from J; bases not matched to a gene: 12. CDR1 LNHDA and CDR2 SQIVND come from the germline V gene (reference sequence). The CDR3 loop is CASSTTQGKGVKLFF. The CDR3 DNA sequence: TGTGCCAGTAGTACGACACAGGGGAAGGGTGTAAAACTGTTTTTT. Together with reference TRBV19 and TRBJ1-4, the CDR3 gives the full variable domain: DGGITQSPKYLFRKEGQNVTLSCEQNLNHDAMYWYRQDPGQGLRLIYYSQIVNDFQKGDIAEGYSVSREKKESFPLTVTSAQKNPTAFYLCASSTTQGKGVKLFFGSGTQLSVL.